The 26 T cell receptor beta chains listed next were all sequenced from one sample in a study of blood T cell repertoires in COVID-19. This table comes from immunoSEQ multiplex PCR, and its TCRdb copy is limited to in-frame clones, with some not included. The sample carries roughly 220,000 clones, around 82% recorded once. Sequencing used peripheral blood. The source is a woman in her fifties or sixties with acute or convalescent COVID-19.

J is TRBJ1-3 and V is TRBV6-1, with TRBD1 matching 7 bases. V was clipped by 3 bases and J by 4 bases; unmatched bases: 6. The germline CDR1 and CDR2 sequences are MNHNS and SASEGT. CDR3 size: 15 residues. In nucleotides, the CDR3 is TGTGCCAGCAGTGAGCCCGGGACAGCCGGAAACACCATATATTTT. This sequence encodes CASSEPGTAGNTIYF.

This chain connects TRBV12-3 or TRBV12-4 to TRBJ1-2; possible D gene TRBD1, 6 bases. This CDR3 is 12 amino acids long. V was trimmed by 6 bases and J by 4 bases, leaving 9 bases between them. The CDR3 is CASSGQIYGYTF. CDR3 bases: TGTGCCAGCAGCGGACAGATCTATGGCTACACCTTC.

The chain carries TRBV7-3 and TRBJ2-1, with 8 bases fitting TRBD1. The CDR3 is made up of 13 amino acids. V gave up 5 bases and J gave up 10 bases; unmatched junction bases: 7. Germline assignment: CDR1 SGHTA and CDR2 FQGTGA. CDR3 in DNA: TGTGCCAGCAGCAAAGTTACAGGGGGAGAGCAGTTCTTC. Protein sequence: CASSKVTGGEQFF.

This chain links TRBV25-1 with TRBJ2-5; 11 bases map to TRBD2. The CDR3 runs 18 residues. Germline V gives CDR1 MGHDK, CDR2 SYGVNS. The V segment lost 3 bases and the J segment 2 bases; nucleotides outside the gene matches: 11. In DNA form, the CDR3 reads TGTGCCAGCAGTGACTGGCTAGCGGGGGGCTGGGGACAAGAGACCCAGTACTTC. Amino acids: CASSDWLAGGWGQETQYF. The whole variable domain, filled in from reference TRBV25-1 and TRBJ2-5, reads EADIYQTPRYLVIGTGKKITLECSQTMGHDKMYWYQQDPGMELHLIHYSYGVNSTEKGDLSSESTVSRIRTEHFPLTLESARPSHTSQYLCASSDWLAGGWGQETQYFGPGTRLLVL.

The CDR3 coding sequence is TGTGCCAGCAGCTTAGCGCTGGCAGGGAACGGGGAGCTGTTTTTT. Its translation: CASSLALAGNGELFF. The chain carries TRBV7-8 and TRBJ2-2; a weak D match, TRBD1 (5 bases). The CDR3 spans 15 residues. CDR1 is SGHVS and CDR2 is FQNEAQ in the germline V gene. Between the trimmed V and J ends, which lost 0 bases and 7 bases, there was a span of 12 bases.

The rearrangement joins TRBV19 to TRBJ1-1; no clear D gene. Germline V gene sequence: CDR1 LNHDA, CDR2 SQIVND (reference sequence). Between the trimmed V and J ends, which lost 0 bases and 0 bases, there was a span of 14 bases. CDR3 size: 17 residues. The CDR3 is CASSIDLQTRMNTEAFF. The CDR3 bases are TGTGCCAGTAGTATAGATCTCCAGACTAGAATGAACACTGAAGCTTTCTTT. Filled out from reference TRBV19 and TRBJ1-1, the complete variable domain reads DGGITQSPKYLFRKEGQNVTLSCEQNLNHDAMYWYRQDPGQGLRLIYYSQIVNDFQKGDIAEGYSVSREKKESFPLTVTSAQKNPTAFYLCASSIDLQTRMNTEAFFGQGTRLTVV.

V usage is TRBV6-6 and J usage is TRBJ1-2; D ambiguous. The CDR3 length is 15 residues. Trimming removed 0 bases from V and 11 bases from J, with 19 bases in between. CDR1 and CDR2 (germline): MNHNY, SVGAGI (reference sequence). CDR3 sequence reads: CASSYSHQTPPGYTF. The CDR3 nucleotides are TGTGCCAGCAGTTACTCGCACCAGACGCCGCCGGGGTACACCTTC.

CDR3 DNA: TGTGCCTGGAGTGTTGGGGGGACTGAGACCCAGTACTTC. Translation gives CAWSVGGTETQYF. The rearrangement uses TRBV30 and TRBJ2-5, with D possibly TRBD2 on 6 matching bases. V was clipped by 0 bases and J by 5 bases, with 10 bases between them. The CDR3 spans 13 residues. CDR1 GTSNPN and CDR2 SVGIG come from the germline V gene (reference sequence).

This sequence joins TRBV7-9 and TRBJ1-4; 7 positions match TRBD1. Germline-derived CDR1 and CDR2 are SEHNR and FQNEAQ (reference sequence). The CDR3 runs to 15 residues. V was clipped by 4 bases and J by 5 bases; unmatched bases: 7. The CDR3 reads CASSSGTALNEKLFF. In DNA form, the CDR3 reads TGTGCCAGCAGCTCAGGGACAGCGTTGAATGAAAAACTGTTTTTT.

V is TRBV19 and J is TRBJ1-2; D perhaps matches TRBD1 (6 bases). Germline CDR1 is LNHDA and CDR2 is SQIVND (reference sequence). With 8 bases removed from V and 8 bases from J, the gap between germline ends came to 15 bases. The CDR3 has 12 residues. In nucleotides, the CDR3 is TGTGCCAGTTGGTCCCAGGGGAGAGGCTACACCTTC. Its translation is CASWSQGRGYTF.

This chain's CDR3 is CASSLTSRQETQYF. Written as DNA, the CDR3 is TGTGCCAGCAGCCTGACTAGCAGACAAGAGACCCAGTACTTC. The V and J genes are TRBV7-2 and TRBJ2-5, with 7 positions matching TRBD2. This CDR3 comprises 14 residues. V shed 5 bases, J shed 2 bases, and the junction held 5 bases outside the gene matches. Per the germline V gene, CDR1 is SGHTA and CDR2 is FQGNSA.

Concerning this clone itself: Other DNA sequences in the sample encode the same CDR3. The V and J genes are TRBV19 and TRBJ1-5; 9 nucleotides agree with TRBD1. The germline gives CDR1 LNHDA, CDR2 SQIVND (reference sequence). Trimming removed 5 bases from V and 4 bases from J; junction bases left unmatched: 0. This CDR3 is built from 13 residues. The CDR3 region is CASSGTGNQPQHF. In nucleotides, the CDR3 is TGTGCCAGTAGTGGGACAGGGAATCAGCCCCAGCATTTT.

This sequence joins TRBV23-1 and TRBJ1-6; 9 nucleotides align to TRBD1. TRBV23-1 is known as an ORF, though its function is uncertain. J lost 5 bases, V lost 6 bases, and 17 bases had no gene match. The CDR3 has 19 amino acids. This chain's CDR3 is CASSPTSRTGEGDNSPLHF. In DNA form, the CDR3 reads TGCGCCAGCAGCCCAACATCAAGGACAGGGGAAGGTGATAATTCACCCCTCCACTTT.

V and J are TRBV2 and TRBJ1-4; D possibly corresponds to TRBD1 (6 bases). This CDR3 is 14 amino acids long. Trimming removed 6 bases from V and 8 bases from J, with 16 bases in between. Per germline, CDR1 SNHLY and CDR2 FYNNEI. CDR3 coding DNA: TGTGCCAGCAGAGATTTAGGAAGGGGGGAAAAACTGTTTTTT. This encodes CASRDLGRGEKLFF.

V and J are TRBV13 and TRBJ2-3; weak D call: TRBD1 (6 bases). This CDR3 has 15 residues. The germline CDR1 and CDR2 sequences are PRHDT and FYEKMQ (reference sequence). V was cut by 3 bases and J by 0 bases, with 10 bases left in between. DNA of the CDR3: TGTGCCAGCAGCTTCAGGGGCCCAAGCACAGATACGCAGTATTTT. Protein sequence: CASSFRGPSTDTQYF. Based on the CDR3 plus reference TRBV13 and TRBJ2-3, the full variable domain is AAGVIQSPRHLIKEKRETATLKCYPIPRHDTVYWYQQGPGQDPQFLISFYEKMQSDKGSIPDRFSAQQFSDYHSELNMSSLELGDSALYFCASSFRGPSTDTQYFGPGTRLTVL.

The rearrangement uses TRBV7-2 and TRBJ2-7; 10 bases agree with TRBD2. This CDR3 has 15 residues. Germline CDR1 SGHTA, CDR2 FQGNSA. The J segment lost 4 bases and the V segment lost 1 base, leaving 4 bases of the junction unmatched. As DNA, the CDR3 is TGTGCCAGCAGCTTAGGGTCTAGCGGGGGTTACGAGCAGTACTTC. Amino acids: CASSLGSSGGYEQYF.

This chain links TRBV11-2 with TRBJ1-1, with a tentative D call TRBD1 (6 bases). V lost 4 bases to trimming and J lost 3 bases, with 15 bases between them. The CDR3 totals 15 residues. Per the germline V gene, CDR1 is SGHAT and CDR2 is FQNNGV. CDR3 residues: CASSSLRGRDTEAFF. CDR3 in DNA: TGTGCCAGCAGCTCACTCAGGGGAAGGGACACTGAAGCTTTCTTT.

This rearrangement joins TRBV2 to TRBJ1-4; D not resolved. V was pared by 2 bases and J by 2 bases, with 6 bases between. Germline V CDR1 and CDR2: SNHLY, FYNNEI. The length of the CDR3 is 14 residues. The CDR3 coding sequence is TGTGCCAGCAGTGAATGGCAGACTAATGAAAAACTGTTTTTT. This sequence encodes CASSEWQTNEKLFF.

The J gene is TRBJ1-1, the V gene TRBV27, with TRBD1 matching 7 bases. Trimming removed 5 bases from V and 4 bases from J; junction bases left unmatched: 4. Germline lookup yields CDR1 MNHEY and CDR2 SMNVEV (reference sequence). The CDR3 has 13 residues. DNA for the CDR3: TGTGCCAGCAGTCGAGGGGGCGGCACTGAAGCTTTCTTT. Translated: CASSRGGGTEAFF.

The V and J genes are TRBV3-1 (or the pseudogene TRBV3-2) and TRBJ1-6; D is possibly TRBD1 (6 bases). Trimming left V 4 bases short and J 7 bases short, with 17 bases between. The CDR3 has 16 amino acids. Per the germline V gene, CDR1 is LGHDT and CDR2 is YNNKEL (reference sequence). The CDR3 DNA reads as TGTGCCAGCAGCCCCCTGGGGGGGGCGCGAAATTCACCCCTCCACTTT. It specifies CASSPLGGARNSPLHF.

The chain employs TRBV12-3 or TRBV12-4 and TRBJ1-1; 9 bases match TRBD1. V was pared by 6 bases and J by 10 bases, with 3 bases of the junction left unmatched. The CDR3 covers 11 residues. In DNA form, the CDR3 reads TGTGCCAGCAGAGCGGGACAGGGAGCTTTCTTT. As protein: CASRAGQGAFF.

The chain couples TRBV27 to TRBJ1-2; 7 positions match TRBD1. The CDR3 is 14 residues long. Losses at the gene ends were 8 bases for V and 8 bases for J; bases not matched to a gene: 14. Germline values: CDR1 MNHEY, CDR2 SMNVEV (reference sequence). Here the CDR3 reads CASPQPDRAGGYTF. CDR3 bases: TGTGCCAGCCCACAACCCGACAGGGCTGGAGGCTACACCTTC.

This clone showed up just once. The chain has TRBV4-1 and TRBJ1-2; D uncertain. V was pared by 4 bases and J by 4 bases, with 25 bases between. The CDR3 contains 18 residues. Germline values: CDR1 MGHRA, CDR2 YSYEKL. CDR3 sequence: CASSRGVGRSLEVYGYTF. CDR3 sequence (DNA): TGCGCCAGCAGCCGTGGGGTTGGGAGGAGTCTCGAAGTCTATGGCTACACCTTC.

The genes are TRBV5-8 and TRBJ1-1; a possible D gene is TRBD1 (6 bases). CDR3 length equals 14 residues. V lost 4 bases, J lost 4 bases, and 14 bases lay in between. CDR1 is SGHTS, CDR2 YDEGEE, per germline. The CDR3 DNA reads as TGTGCCAGCAGCATCGCAGGGGAGTTCACTGAAGCTTTCTTT. It specifies CASSIAGEFTEAFF.

V is TRBV19 and J is TRBJ1-1, with D perhaps matching TRBD1 (6 bases). V shed 3 bases and J shed 8 bases, with 13 bases lying between them. CDR1 is LNHDA and CDR2 is SQIVND in the germline V gene (reference sequence). This CDR3 comprises 13 residues. CDR3 amino acids: CASSIGAGAEAFF. CDR3 nucleotides: TGTGCCAGTAGTATTGGGGCAGGGGCCGAAGCTTTCTTT. Using reference TRBV19 and TRBJ1-1 for the parts outside the CDR3, the full variable domain is DGGITQSPKYLFRKEGQNVTLSCEQNLNHDAMYWYRQDPGQGLRLIYYSQIVNDFQKGDIAEGYSVSREKKESFPLTVTSAQKNPTAFYLCASSIGAGAEAFFGQGTRLTVV.

This clone was seen more than once but under ten times. This sequence joins TRBV7-2 and TRBJ2-7, with D perhaps matching TRBD2 (6 bases). The ends were cut back, 1 base at V and 3 bases at J, with 13 bases in the middle. Germline values: CDR1 SGHTA, CDR2 FQGNSA. This CDR3 is built from 15 residues. CDR3 nucleotide sequence: TGTGCCAGCAGCTTAGGCGCGGGGAAAGACTACGAGCAGTACTTC. Translating it yields CASSLGAGKDYEQYF.